What follows are 6 T cell receptor beta chains derived from one specimen sequenced in a study of cytomegalovirus exposure and HLA in healthy donors. The PCR used 60 Vbeta and 13 Jbeta primers. Assay: immunoSEQ multiplex PCR; the TCRdb copy retains only in-frame clones and omits some. The table lists about 270,000 clones, 70% to 90% of them singletons, with roughly 4% in the top ten. The sequencing sample was made of PBMCs. The receptors shown here come from a man aged 40-55 years in good health and CMV-seropositive.

This chain uses TRBV9 with TRBJ2-7; 13 bases align to TRBD2. V dropped 4 bases and J dropped 6; count of bases not matched to a gene: 10. This CDR3 is built from 16 residues. Germline V gene lookup returns CDR1 SGDLS and CDR2 YYNGEE. The CDR3 nucleotides are TGTGCCAGCAGCTCCTCCGGGACTAGCGGGATTGGCGAGCAGTACTTC. This gives the protein CASSSSGTSGIGEQYF.

CDR3 nucleotides: TGTGCCTGGAGGAGACAGGGGGTGTTTTACACTGAAGCTTTCTTT. It is translated as CAWRRQGVFYTEAFF. The V gene is TRBV30, the J gene TRBJ1-1, with 9 nucleotides matching TRBD1. J gave up 3 bases and V 3 bases, and 8 bases lay outside the gene matches. This CDR3 comprises 15 residues. Germline-derived CDR1 and CDR2 are GTSNPN and SVGIG (reference sequence). Full variable domain (rest looked up from reference TRBV30 and TRBJ1-1): SQTIHQWPATLVQPVGSPLSLECTVEGTSNPNLYWYRQAAGRGLQLLFYSVGIGQISSEVPQNLSASRPQDRQFILSSKKLLLSDSGFYLCAWRRQGVFYTEAFFGQGTRLTVV.

The V and J genes are TRBV5-1 and TRBJ1-1; D unclear. V lost 2 bases and J lost 10, with 15 bases in between. CDR1 is SGHRS and CDR2 is YFSETQ in the germline V gene. This CDR3 contains 13 residues. The CDR3 nucleotides read TGCGCCAGCAGCTTAGAGACACCCCTGCGAGCTTTCTTT. Amino acid sequence: CASSLETPLRAFF.

The chain is built from TRBV7-3 and TRBJ2-7, with 10 bases that match TRBD1. The trim removed 5 bases at V and 5 bases at J, leaving 12 bases unmatched. In germline, CDR1 is SGHTA, CDR2 FQGTGA. CDR3 length: 16 amino acids. CDR3 residues: CASSPQTGTGVNEQYF. The DNA for the CDR3 is TGTGCCAGCAGCCCTCAAACCGGGACAGGGGTGAACGAGCAGTACTTC.

The J gene is TRBJ1-5, the V gene TRBV2; D remains unclear. The CDR3 runs 15 residues. Trimming removed 3 bases at V and 6 bases at J, with 15 bases between. Germline V CDR1 and CDR2: SNHLY, FYNNEI. The CDR3 is CASSELGRIGQPQHF. For the CDR3, the DNA is TGTGCCAGCAGTGAGTTGGGCAGGATAGGTCAGCCCCAGCATTTT. Full variable domain (outside the CDR3, taken from reference TRBV2 and TRBJ1-5): EPEVTQTPSHQVTQMGQEVILRCVPISNHLYFYWYRQILGQKVEFLVSFYNNEISEKSEIFDDQFSVERPDGSNFTLKIRSTKLEDSAMYFCASSELGRIGQPQHFGDGTRLSIL.

The CDR3: CASSRTGRRMNTEAFF. DNA for the CDR3: TGTGCCAGTAGCCGGACTGGTCGAAGGATGAACACTGAAGCTTTCTTT. V gene TRBV19 combines with J gene TRBJ1-1; D remains ambiguous. Per the germline V gene, CDR1 is LNHDA and CDR2 is SQIVND (reference sequence). This CDR3 is built from 16 residues. V lost 6 bases to trimming and J lost 0 bases, with 17 bases between them.